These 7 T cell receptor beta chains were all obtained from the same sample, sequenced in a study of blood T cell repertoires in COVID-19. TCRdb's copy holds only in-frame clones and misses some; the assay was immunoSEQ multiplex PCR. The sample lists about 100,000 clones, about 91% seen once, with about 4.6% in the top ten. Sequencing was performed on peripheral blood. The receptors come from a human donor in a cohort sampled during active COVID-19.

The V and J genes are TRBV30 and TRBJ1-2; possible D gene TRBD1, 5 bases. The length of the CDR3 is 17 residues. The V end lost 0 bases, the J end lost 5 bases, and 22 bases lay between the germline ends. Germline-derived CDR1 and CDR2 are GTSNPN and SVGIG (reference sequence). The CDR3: CAWSVLGDPGRGYGYTF. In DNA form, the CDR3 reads TGTGCCTGGAGTGTACTTGGGGACCCCGGGAGGGGATATGGCTACACCTTC.

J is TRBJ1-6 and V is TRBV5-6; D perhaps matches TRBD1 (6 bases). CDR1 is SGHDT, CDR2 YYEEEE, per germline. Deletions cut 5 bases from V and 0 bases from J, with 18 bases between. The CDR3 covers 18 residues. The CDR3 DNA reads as TGTGCCAGCAGGCTGCGGCGCAAGGGGGACTCCTATAATTCACCCCTCCACTTT. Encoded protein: CASRLRRKGDSYNSPLHF.

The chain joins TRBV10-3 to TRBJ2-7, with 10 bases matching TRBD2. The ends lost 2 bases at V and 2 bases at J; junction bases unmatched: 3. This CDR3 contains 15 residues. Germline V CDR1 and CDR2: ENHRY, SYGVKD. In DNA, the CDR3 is TGTGCCATCAGTGAGGGGCTAGCGGGAGCCTACGAGCAGTACTTC. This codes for CAISEGLAGAYEQYF.

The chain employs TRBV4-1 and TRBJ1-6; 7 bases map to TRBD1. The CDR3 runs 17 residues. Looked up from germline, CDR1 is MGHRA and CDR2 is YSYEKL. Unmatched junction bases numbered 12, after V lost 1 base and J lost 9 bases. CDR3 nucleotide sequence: TGCGCCAGCAGCCAAGTTAACCTACAGGGGTCGGGTTCACCCCTCCACTTT. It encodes CASSQVNLQGSGSPLHF.

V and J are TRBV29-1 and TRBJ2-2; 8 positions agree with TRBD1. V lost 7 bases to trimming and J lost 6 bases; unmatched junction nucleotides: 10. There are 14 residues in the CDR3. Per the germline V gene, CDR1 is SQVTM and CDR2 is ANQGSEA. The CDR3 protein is CSARPGTGPGELFF. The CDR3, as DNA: TGCAGCGCCAGACCGGGGACAGGTCCCGGGGAGCTGTTTTTT.

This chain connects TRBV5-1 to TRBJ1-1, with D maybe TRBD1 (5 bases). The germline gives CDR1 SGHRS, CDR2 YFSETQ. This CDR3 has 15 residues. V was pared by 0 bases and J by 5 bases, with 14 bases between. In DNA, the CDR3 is TGCGCCAGCAGCTTGGAAGCAGGGCGATTTACTGAAGCTTTCTTT. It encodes CASSLEAGRFTEAFF.

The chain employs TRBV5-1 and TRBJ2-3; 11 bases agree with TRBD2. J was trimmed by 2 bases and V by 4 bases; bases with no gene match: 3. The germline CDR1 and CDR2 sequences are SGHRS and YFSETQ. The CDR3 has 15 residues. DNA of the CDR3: TGCGCCAGCAGCGTGACTAGCGGGAACACAGATACGCAGTATTTT. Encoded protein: CASSVTSGNTDTQYF.